This T cell receptor (beta chain) came from a study of T cells in Graves' hyperthyroidism and ophthalmopathy. V was pared by 0 bases and J by 4 bases, with 13 bases between. The CDR3 loop spans 16 amino acids. Germline CDR1 reads SEHNR; CDR2 reads FQNEAQ (reference sequence). Broader study findings: Ophthalmopathy was predicted by the model a median of about 6.7 months ahead of onset. Appearing also in blood were most of the thyroid clonotypes expanded above 0.001.

RNA transcripts yielded amplified TCR beta CDR3 regions. Primed by the HTBI set, a first-round RT-PCR was run on the TCR CDR3. TCRdb ran MiXCR on the multiplex PCR reads and lists one entry per CDR3 protein. In the table there are a few hundred thousand distinct CDR3 sequences, around 45% of which are singletons. Regarding this clonotype: What it binds is not known.

Patients aged 18 to 65 had newly diagnosed hyperthyroidism lasting under 2 months. Sequencing was carried out using peripheral blood or thyroid tissue (not recorded which). This TCR was recovered from a woman aged 18-30 years with Graves' hyperthyroidism. This rearrangement joins TRBV7-9 to TRBJ2-1; TRBD2 is a possible D gene (5 bases). CDR3 amino acids: CASSLALRLPYNEQFF. DNA for the CDR3: TGTGCCAGCAGCTTAGCGTTGAGACTACCTTACAATGAGCAGTTCTTC.